A selection of T cell receptor beta chains follows, all from one sample in a study of T cell responses to AZD1222 COVID-19 vaccine. Repertoires were generated with immunoSEQ multiplex PCR, while TCRdb's copy carries only in-frame clones and drops some. The table shows approximately 110,000 clones, with just under 90% occurring only once. Sequenced here: peripheral blood, sampled on day 0 of AZD1222 vaccination. The source of these receptors is an adult in good health. Each CDR3 is given with its conserved first and last residue. D genes are given only for firm matches. Size tells how often a clone was seen (once, few, many) or the class of an expanded clone, and some rows leave it out.

TRBV27	TRBJ1-1	once	TRBD1	14	TGTGCCAGCAGTTTGGGCCCAGGGGGCAATGAAGCTTTCTTT	CASSLGPGGNEAFF
TRBV19	TRBJ2-1	few	TRBD2	15	TGTGCCAGTACCCGGACTAGCGGATGGGGAAATGAGCAGTTCTTC	CASTRTSGWGNEQFF
TRBV2	TRBJ2-5	-	TRBD2	16	TGTGCCAGCAGGGAGGGACTAGCGGGGGGGCAAGAGACCCAGTACTTC	CASREGLAGGQETQYF
TRBV27	TRBJ1-2	-	TRBD1	13	TGTGCCAGCAGTGACCAGGGGGTTTATGGCTACACCTTC	CASSDQGVYGYTF
TRBV6-1	TRBJ2-7	-	-	13	TGTGCCAGCAGTGAAAGGGGGTTTTGGGAGCAGTACTTC	CASSERGFWEQYF
TRBV14	TRBJ1-1	-	-	15	TGTGCCAGCAGCCAATTTACGGGGTTGGGCACTGAAGCTTTCTTT	CASSQFTGLGTEAFF
TRBV29-1	TRBJ2-1	once	-	14	TGCAGCGTTGCGGTACTAGGGGCACGCAATGAGCAGTTCTTC	CSVAVLGARNEQFF
TRBV27	TRBJ2-2	-	-	13	TGTGCCAGCAGTCACGAGACCACCGGGGAGCTGTTTTTT	CASSHETTGELFF
TRBV5-4	TRBJ2-5	-	TRBD1	16	TGTGCCAGCAACACGGGTGGGACAGGGAGACGGGAGACCCAGTACTTC	CASNTGGTGRRETQYF
TRBV5-1	TRBJ1-3	-	-	14	TGCGCCAGCAAATCGGAATTAACTGGAAACACCATATATTTT	CASKSELTGNTIYF
TRBV10-3	TRBJ2-5	-	-	13	TGTGCCATCAGTGGCCACCTGAAGGAGACCCAGTACTTC	CAISGHLKETQYF
TRBV19	TRBJ1-5	-	TRBD1	22	TGTGCCAGTAGTATAGATCTGGGGGGACAGGGGGGATTTTTTGCGTCCGGTCAGCCCCAGCATTTT	CASSIDLGGQGGFFASGQPQHF
TRBV12-3/TRBV12-4	TRBJ1-5	once	-	13	TGTGCCAGCAGTTTAGCGGGTGATCAGCCCCAGCATTTT	CASSLAGDQPQHF
TRBV9	TRBJ2-3	-	-	15	TGTGCCAGCAGCCGAGGTACGATGCAGGCAGATACGCAGTATTTT	CASSRGTMQADTQYF
TRBV7-9	TRBJ1-5	few	TRBD1	15	TGTGCCAGCAGCCCAGGGGGCTTAGGAGATCAGCCCCAGCATTTT	CASSPGGLGDQPQHF
TRBV4-1	TRBJ2-1	once	TRBD2	19	TGCGCCAGCAGCCAAGGAAAGGGGCTAGCGGGGGGGCCCGGCAATGAGCAGTTCTTC	CASSQGKGLAGGPGNEQFF
TRBV10-1	TRBJ2-3	few	TRBD2	15	TGCGCCAGCAGTGAGCTAGCGGGAGTCACAGATACGCAGTATTTT	CASSELAGVTDTQYF
TRBV18	TRBJ2-7	-	-	15	TGTGCCAGCTCACCGGCCAGCCCTAGTACCTACGAGCAGTACTTC	CASSPASPSTYEQYF
TRBV12-5	TRBJ2-5	-	-	18	TGTGCTAGTGGTTTGGTACTATCAGGCGGAGGGCTCCAAGAGACCCAGTACTTC	CASGLVLSGGGLQETQYF
TRBV6-4	TRBJ2-2	-	TRBD2	14	TGTGCCAGCAGTGAACGGGAGGGTTCCGGGGAGCTGTTTTTT	CASSEREGSGELFF
TRBV28	TRBJ1-5	-	-	16	TGTGCCAGCAGCTCAGGTGTCACCTATAGCAATCAGCCCCAGCATTTT	CASSSGVTYSNQPQHF
TRBV28	TRBJ1-5	-	TRBD1	16	TGTGCCAGCAGTCACGGCGACAGGGGAAGAGGTCAGCCCCAGCATTTT	CASSHGDRGRGQPQHF
TRBV6-5	TRBJ1-6	-	-	15	TGTGCCAGCAGGACACAGGGTAGGGCTAATTCACCCCTCCACTTT	CASRTQGRANSPLHF
TRBV12-3/TRBV12-4	TRBJ2-7	-	-	13	TGTGCCAGCAACCGGGGGCCCTCCTACGAGCAGTACTTC	CASNRGPSYEQYF
TRBV6-6	TRBJ1-1	-	-	15	TGTGCCAGCAGTTACTCCGGTCGGGGGAACACTGAAGCTTTCTTT	CASSYSGRGNTEAFF
TRBV7-9	TRBJ1-5	-	TRBD1	16	TGTGCCAGCAGCCTAGGGGGCGACAGGGGCAATCAGCCCCAGCATTTT	CASSLGGDRGNQPQHF
TRBV24-1	TRBJ2-1	-	TRBD2	17	TGTGCCACCAGTGATTCGCGCCTTGCGGGGGGGCCAGGTGAGCAGTTCTTC	CATSDSRLAGGPGEQFF
TRBV11-2	TRBJ2-3	-	-	12	TGTGCCAGCAGCTCTGGACTAGATACGCAGTATTTT	CASSSGLDTQYF
TRBV5-1	TRBJ1-1	-	-	14	TGCGCCAGCAGCTTGAAGGGGTCGGACACTGAAGCTTTCTTT	CASSLKGSDTEAFF
TRBV5-1	TRBJ1-1	few	-	13	TGCGCCAGCAGCTTGACGGTGAACACTGAAGCTTTCTTT	CASSLTVNTEAFF
TRBV2	TRBJ2-1	once	-	11	TGTGCCAGCGCGCAGCGGAATGAGCAGTTCTTC	CASAQRNEQFF
TRBV3-1/TRBV3-2	TRBJ1-2	few	TRBD1	16	TGTGCCAGCAGCCCCGTTGGAGGGGGCTCTCACTATGGCTACACCTTC	CASSPVGGGSHYGYTF
TRBV29-1	TRBJ1-1	-	-	16	TGCAGCGTTGGTTGGACAGCGGGATTATTGGACACTGAAGCTTTCTTT	CSVGWTAGLLDTEAFF
TRBV7-9	TRBJ2-1	-	TRBD2	16	TGTGCCAGCAGCTTATTGGTTAGCGGGAGGGTTAATGAGCAGTTCTTC	CASSLLVSGRVNEQFF